This TCR beta chain was captured in a study of regulatory T cells in long-lasting Graves disease. Trimming removed 1 base from V and 3 bases from J, with 12 bases in between. Germline lookup yields CDR1 LGHDT and CDR2 YNNKEL (reference sequence). The CDR3 contains 15 residues. This clonotype was seen many times. The antigen remains undetermined. Time point: newly diagnosed GD, antithyroid drugs for less than 3 months. RNA extracted from PBMCs served as the sequencing template. American Thyroid Association guidelines defined how Graves' disease was diagnosed. Findings and limits, study-wide: Sample size was small, which may have lowered accuracy.

Relying on iRepertoire HTBI primers and Arm-PCR of CDR3 regions, the team built TCR beta libraries. TCRdb fed the multiplex PCR reads into MiXCR, producing one record per CDR3 protein. The sample yields some 410,000 distinct CDR3 sequences, around 15% seen once. This sample also belongs to another study, concerning T cells in Graves' hyperthyroidism and ophthalmopathy.

Sequencing was performed on peripheral blood mononuclear cells (PBMCs), taken at new diagnosis, from a patient treated with antithyroid drugs. The source is a woman in her 30s with Graves disease. The V call is TRBV3-1, the J call TRBJ1-2, with a tentative D call TRBD1 (6 bases). CDR3 residues: CASSQANEGDYGYTF. As DNA, the CDR3 is TGTGCCAGCAGCCAAGCCAACGAGGGGGACTATGGCTACACCTTC.